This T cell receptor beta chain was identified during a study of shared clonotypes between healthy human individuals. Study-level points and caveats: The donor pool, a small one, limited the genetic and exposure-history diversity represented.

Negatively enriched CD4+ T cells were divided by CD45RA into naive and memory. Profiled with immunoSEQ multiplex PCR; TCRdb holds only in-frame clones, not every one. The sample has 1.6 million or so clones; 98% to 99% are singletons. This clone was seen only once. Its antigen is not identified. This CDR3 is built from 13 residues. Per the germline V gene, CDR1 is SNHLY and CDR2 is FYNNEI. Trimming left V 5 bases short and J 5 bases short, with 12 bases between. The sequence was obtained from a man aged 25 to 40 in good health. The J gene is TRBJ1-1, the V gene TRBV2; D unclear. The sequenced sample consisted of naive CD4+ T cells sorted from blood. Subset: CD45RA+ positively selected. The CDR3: CASSPDMATEAFF. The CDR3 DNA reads TGTGCCAGCAGTCCCGACATGGCAACTGAAGCTTTCTTT.